The entry that follows covers one T cell receptor (beta chain) sequence. CDR3 length: 16 amino acids. With 3 bases clipped from V and 5 bases from J, the junction kept 10 bases outside the gene matches. This record comes from a study of CD8 T cells in Susac syndrome. RNA, at 0.5 to 1 ug, was reverse transcribed with random hexamers. An immunoSEQ multiplex PCR amplified TCR beta CDR3 over 54 Vbeta and 13 Jbeta. From the immunoSEQ multiplex PCR reads, TCRdb called clonotypes with MiXCR, one entry per CDR3 protein. Altogether approximately 300,000 distinct CDR3 sequences are present, roughly 90% being singletons, with the ten largest covering approximately 0.18%. Negative isolation yielded the CD8+ and CD4+ T cells, while FACS enriched the TEMRA cells.

V is TRBV12-3 or TRBV12-4 and J is TRBJ2-7, with 10 bases identical to TRBD2. Material for sequencing was CD8+ T cells from PBMCs. This TCR derives from a human donor with multiple sclerosis. The CDR3 DNA reads TGTGCCAGCAGTTTCGCCCCGGGACTAGCGATCAACGAGCAGTACTTC. Amino acids: CASSFAPGLAINEQYF.